This entry lists 6 T cell receptor beta chains sequenced from one sample in a study of blood T cell repertoires in COVID-19. Sequencing used immunoSEQ multiplex PCR; TCRdb keeps in-frame clones, though not all of them. Counted here are some 170,000 clones, roughly 82% occurring once; the ten biggest clones make up over 7.5%. The sample comprised peripheral blood. Every receptor here comes from a woman between 70 and 85 years old with acute or convalescent COVID-19.

The chain links TRBV2 to TRBJ1-1; D not certain. V lost 8 bases and J 2 bases, leaving 15 bases between the germline ends. CDR3 length: 14 residues. Looked up from germline, CDR1 is SNHLY and CDR2 is FYNNEI. The CDR3 is CASRPAQENTEAFF. DNA for the CDR3: TGTGCCAGCCGACCAGCCCAGGAAAACACTGAAGCTTTCTTT.

The genes are TRBV11-2 and TRBJ1-6, with 7 bases that match TRBD1. Per germline, CDR1 SGHAT and CDR2 FQNNGV. The junction had 4 bases not matched to a gene; V was cut back by 4 bases and J by 7 bases. The CDR3 extends over 14 amino acids. In DNA form, the CDR3 reads TGTGCCAGCAGCTCGACAGGGAGGAATTCACCCCTCCACTTT. Protein product: CASSSTGRNSPLHF.

The J gene is TRBJ2-3, the V gene TRBV29-1; 10 bases align to TRBD2. After removal of 4 bases from V and 5 bases from J, the junction contained 6 bases not matched to a gene. The CDR3 runs 14 residues. The germline V gene encodes CDR1 SQVTM and CDR2 ANQGSEA. The DNA for the CDR3 is TGCAGCGTTGGAGGGCTAGCGGGGGTAGATACGCAGTATTTT. This encodes CSVGGLAGVDTQYF.

The chain carries TRBV6-6 and TRBJ1-2, with no clear D. Germline CDR1 and CDR2: MNHNY and SVGAGI (reference sequence). Trimming stripped 2 bases from V and 5 bases from J, with 12 bases between. The CDR3 contains 14 residues. CDR3 sequence: CASSYPGWVYGYTF. The CDR3 nucleotides are TGTGCCAGCAGTTACCCAGGTTGGGTTTATGGCTACACCTTC.

The chain links TRBV7-9 to TRBJ2-7; maybe TRBD1 (5 bases). This CDR3 region has 14 residues. Germline V lookup: CDR1 SEHNR, CDR2 FQNEAQ (reference sequence). V shed 1 base and J shed 11 bases, with 18 bases lying between them. CDR3 residues: CASSLVTVGPKKYF. The DNA of the CDR3 is TGTGCCAGCAGCTTAGTCACAGTGGGGCCGAAGAAGTACTTC.

The chain joins TRBV4-3 to TRBJ1-1; D call uncertain. The CDR3 covers 16 residues. Germline V gene lookup returns CDR1 LGHNA and CDR2 YSLEER. V was shortened by 0 bases and J by 1 base, with 12 bases between the two germline ends. CDR3 sequence reads: CASSQDHSRWNTEAFF. CDR3 DNA sequence: TGCGCCAGCAGCCAAGATCATTCCAGGTGGAACACTGAAGCTTTCTTT.